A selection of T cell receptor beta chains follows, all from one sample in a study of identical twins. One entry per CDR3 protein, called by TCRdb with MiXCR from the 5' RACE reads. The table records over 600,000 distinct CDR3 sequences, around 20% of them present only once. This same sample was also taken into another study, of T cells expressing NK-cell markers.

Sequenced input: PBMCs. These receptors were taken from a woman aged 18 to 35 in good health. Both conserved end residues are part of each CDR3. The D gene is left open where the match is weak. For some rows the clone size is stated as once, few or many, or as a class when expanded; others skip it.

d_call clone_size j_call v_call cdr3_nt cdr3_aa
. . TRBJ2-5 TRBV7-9 TGTGCCAGCAGCTCTGGGACCGCTACGTTGGAGACCCAGTACTTC CASSSGTATLETQYF
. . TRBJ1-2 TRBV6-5 TGTGCCAGCAGTTTAGGGGCCCCAGCTAACTATGGCTACACCTTC CASSLGAPANYGYTF
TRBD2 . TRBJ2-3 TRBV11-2 TGTGCCAGCAGCTTAGTCATAGCGGGGTGGGATACGCAGTATTTT CASSLVIAGWDTQYF
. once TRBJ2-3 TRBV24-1 TGTGCCACCAGTGGAGGGAAGGATACGCAGTATTTT CATSGGKDTQYF
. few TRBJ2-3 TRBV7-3 TGTGCCAGCAGCTTACAGGCCCGCGGCTACGGGGATACGCAGTATTTT CASSLQARGYGDTQYF
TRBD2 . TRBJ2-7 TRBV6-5 TGTGCCAGCAGTTATTCTGGTAGCGGGACCGAGCAGTACTTC CASSYSGSGTEQYF
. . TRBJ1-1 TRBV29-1 TGCAGCGCCCCACTTTGGTTTCACACTGAAGCTTTCTTT CSAPLWFHTEAFF
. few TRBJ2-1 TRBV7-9 TGTGCCAGCAGCGAGGACAGATACAATGAGCAGTTCTTC CASSEDRYNEQFF
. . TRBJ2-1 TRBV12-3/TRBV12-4 TGTGCCAGCAGTTTAGGGGCAGCCGATGAGCAGTTCTTC CASSLGAADEQFF
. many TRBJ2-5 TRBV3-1 TGTGCCAGCAGCCTCCCAACGGCCAGCCGGACCCAGTACTTC CASSLPTASRTQYF
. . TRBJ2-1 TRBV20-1 TGCAGTGCTAGACCCCCCGGCCGGCCCTACAATGAGCAGTTCTTC CSARPPGRPYNEQFF
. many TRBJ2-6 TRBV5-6 TGTGCCAGCAGCTTCATCGGGACACCCCTTTCCTCTGGGGCCAACGTCCTGACTTTC CASSFIGTPLSSGANVLTF
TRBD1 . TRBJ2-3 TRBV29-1 TGCAGCGTGTTCCGGGACAGGGGGCCAGATACGCAGTATTTT CSVFRDRGPDTQYF
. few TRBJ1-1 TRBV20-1 TGCAGTGCTAGTTCGGCAGCGGGTACTGAAGCTTTCTTT CSASSAAGTEAFF
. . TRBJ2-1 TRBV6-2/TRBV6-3 TGTGCCAGCAGTTACTCTTACGCATTCTCCTACAATGAGCAGTTCTTC CASSYSYAFSYNEQFF
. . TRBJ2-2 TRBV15 TGTGCCACCCGAACACCTTTAAACCGGGTTTCCTATGAGGGCACCGGGGAGCTGTTTTTT CATRTPLNRVSYEGTGELFF
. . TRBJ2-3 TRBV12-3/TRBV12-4 TGTGCCAGCAGTTTATTGTTAGGGAGCACAGATACGCAGTATTTT CASSLLLGSTDTQYF
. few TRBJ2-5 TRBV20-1 TGCAGTGCACCGGACGGTGAGACCCAGTACTTC CSAPDGETQYF
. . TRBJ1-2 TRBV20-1 TGCAGTGCTAGGAATTTAATAAACTATGGCTACACCTTC CSARNLINYGYTF
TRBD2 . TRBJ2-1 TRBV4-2 TGTGCCAGCAGCCAAGATCGGACTAGCGGCTACAATGAGCAGTTCTTC CASSQDRTSGYNEQFF
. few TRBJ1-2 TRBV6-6 TGTGCCACTAGGAGGGGGAAAGAGGGCTACACCTTC CATRRGKEGYTF
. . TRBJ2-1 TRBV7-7 TGTGCCAGCAGCTTAGCGGGACCTCCCAACAATGAGCAGTTCTTC CASSLAGPPNNEQFF
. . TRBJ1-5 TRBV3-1 TGTGCCAGCAGCCAAGAAAGACCCTTCTATCAGCCCCAGCATTTT CASSQERPFYQPQHF
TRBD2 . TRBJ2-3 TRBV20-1 TGCAGTGCTCTCCTTAGCGGGGGGGCAGGGGATACGCAGTATTTT CSALLSGGAGDTQYF
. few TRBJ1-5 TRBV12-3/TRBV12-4 TGTGCCAGCAGTACAGCTGGCAATCAGCCCCAGCATTTT CASSTAGNQPQHF
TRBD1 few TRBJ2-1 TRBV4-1 TGCGCCAGCAGCCAAGAACCGGACAGGTTCGACAATGAGCAGTTCTTC CASSQEPDRFDNEQFF
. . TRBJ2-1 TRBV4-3 TGCGCCAGCAGCCAAGATTGGGACTTTATTGAGCAGTTCTTC CASSQDWDFIEQFF
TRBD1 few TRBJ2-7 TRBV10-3 TGTGCCATCAGGAGGGACAGGACCTACGAGCAGTACTTC CAIRRDRTYEQYF
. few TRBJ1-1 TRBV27 TGTGCCAGCACCTCGGGGCTTGAAGCTTTCTTT CASTSGLEAFF
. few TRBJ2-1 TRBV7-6 TGTGCCAGCAGCTTACCCGGTAGGGGAGCCTGGCCGTTCTTC CASSLPGRGAWPFF
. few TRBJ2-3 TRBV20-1 TGCAGTGCTAGTCGTAGAGGGGATACGCAGTATTTT CSASRRGDTQYF
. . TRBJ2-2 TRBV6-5 TGTGCCAGCAGTTACTCTCAGGGGAACACCGGGGAGCTGTTTTTT CASSYSQGNTGELFF
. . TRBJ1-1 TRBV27 TGTGCCAGCGGAAGGGACACTGAAGCTTTCTTT CASGRDTEAFF
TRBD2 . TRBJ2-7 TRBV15 TGTGCCACCAGCAGAGGACTAGCGGGGACCTACGAGCAGTACTTC CATSRGLAGTYEQYF
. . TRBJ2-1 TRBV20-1 TGCAGTGCTAGAGATCGGGAGCGGGTGTACAATGAGCAGTTCTTC CSARDRERVYNEQFF
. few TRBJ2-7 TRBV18 TGTGCCAGCTCACCCGCGGACATACAGTACTTC CASSPADIQYF
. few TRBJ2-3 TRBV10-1 TGCGCCAGCAGTCCTCGACTGGTCGATACGCAGTATTTT CASSPRLVDTQYF
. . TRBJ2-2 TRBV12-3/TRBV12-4 TGTGCCAGCAGTTCACTACGCGGGGAGCTGTTTTTT CASSSLRGELFF
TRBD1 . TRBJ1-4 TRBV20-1 TGCAGTGCGTACGGGACAGGGCACACTAATGAAAAACTGTTTTTT CSAYGTGHTNEKLFF
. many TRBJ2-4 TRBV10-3 TGTGCCATCAGCGGAACAGCCAAAAACATTCAGTACTTC CAISGTAKNIQYF
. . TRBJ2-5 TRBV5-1 TGCGCCAGCAGCTTGGATGCCCAAGAGACCCAGTACTTC CASSLDAQETQYF
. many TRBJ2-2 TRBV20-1 TGCAGTGCAATACCGGGGGACACCGGGGAGCTGTTTTTT CSAIPGDTGELFF
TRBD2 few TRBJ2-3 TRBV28 TGTGCCAGCAGTTCCCCCAGCGGGGGGAGCACAGATACGCAGTATTTT CASSSPSGGSTDTQYF
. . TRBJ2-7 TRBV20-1 TGCAGTGCTCCGAGGATGGGGGACCCTTACGAGCAGTACTTC CSAPRMGDPYEQYF
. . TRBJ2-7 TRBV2 TGTGCCAGCAGTGAGAGGACCTACGAGCAGTACTTC CASSERTYEQYF
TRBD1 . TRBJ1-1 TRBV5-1 TGCGCCAGCAGGGCTGCCGGGACAGGGATCACTGAAGCTTTCTTT CASRAAGTGITEAFF
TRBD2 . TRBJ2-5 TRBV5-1 TGCGCCAGCAGCGGCGGGACTAGCGGGGGGGAGACCCAGTACTTC CASSGGTSGGETQYF